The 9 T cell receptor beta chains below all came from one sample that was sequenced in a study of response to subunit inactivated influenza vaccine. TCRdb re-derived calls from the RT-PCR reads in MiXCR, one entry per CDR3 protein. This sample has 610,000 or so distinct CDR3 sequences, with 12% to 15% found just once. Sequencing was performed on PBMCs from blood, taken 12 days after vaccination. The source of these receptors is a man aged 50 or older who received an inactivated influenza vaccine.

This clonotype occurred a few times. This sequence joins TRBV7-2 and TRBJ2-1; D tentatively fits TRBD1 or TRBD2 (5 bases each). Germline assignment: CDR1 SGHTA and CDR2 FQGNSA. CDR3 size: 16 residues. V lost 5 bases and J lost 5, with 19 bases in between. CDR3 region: CASSDRVAGTDNEQFF. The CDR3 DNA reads TGTGCCAGCAGCGACCGGGTGGCAGGGACCGACAATGAGCAGTTCTTC.

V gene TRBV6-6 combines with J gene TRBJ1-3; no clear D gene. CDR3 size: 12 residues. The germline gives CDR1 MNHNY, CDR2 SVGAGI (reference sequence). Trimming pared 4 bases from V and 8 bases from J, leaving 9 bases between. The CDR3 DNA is TGTGCCAGCAGTTCCGCAGCGGACACCATATATTTT. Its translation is CASSSAADTIYF.

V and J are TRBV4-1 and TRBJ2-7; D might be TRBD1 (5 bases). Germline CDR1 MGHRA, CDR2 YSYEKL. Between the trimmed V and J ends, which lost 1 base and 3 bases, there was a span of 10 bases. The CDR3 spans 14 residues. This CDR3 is CASSQVRGHYEQYF. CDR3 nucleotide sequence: TGCGCCAGCAGCCAAGTTAGGGGCCACTACGAGCAGTACTTC.

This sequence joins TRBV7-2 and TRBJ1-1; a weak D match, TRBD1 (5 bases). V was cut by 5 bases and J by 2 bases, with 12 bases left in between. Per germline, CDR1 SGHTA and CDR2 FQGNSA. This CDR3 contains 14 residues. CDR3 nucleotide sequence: TGTGCCAGCAGCCCCTGGGACCTAAACACTGAAGCTTTCTTT. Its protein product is CASSPWDLNTEAFF.

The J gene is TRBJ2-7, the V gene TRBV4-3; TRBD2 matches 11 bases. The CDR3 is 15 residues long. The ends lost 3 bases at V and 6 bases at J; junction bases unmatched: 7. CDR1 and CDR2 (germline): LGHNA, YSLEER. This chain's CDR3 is CASSQVAGGPIEQYF. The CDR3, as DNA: TGCGCCAGCAGCCAGGTAGCGGGAGGGCCAATCGAGCAGTACTTC.

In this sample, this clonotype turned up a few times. The CDR3 loop reads CASSLMTGQGGNEQFF. The CDR3 nucleotides read TGTGCCAGCAGCTTAATGACGGGACAAGGGGGCAATGAGCAGTTCTTC. The chain employs TRBV7-6 and TRBJ2-1; the D gene is possibly TRBD1 (6 bases). CDR3 size: 16 residues. Germline assignment: CDR1 SGHVS and CDR2 FNYEAQ. The V and J ends lost 2 bases and 6 bases respectively, with 17 bases between them.

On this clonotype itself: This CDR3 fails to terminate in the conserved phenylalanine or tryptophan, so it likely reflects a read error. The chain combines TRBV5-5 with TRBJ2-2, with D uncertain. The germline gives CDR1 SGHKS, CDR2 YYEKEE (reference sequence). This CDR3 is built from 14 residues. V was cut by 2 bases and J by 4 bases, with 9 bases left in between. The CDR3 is CASSFRIGTGELFL. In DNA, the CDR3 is TGTGCCAGCAGCTTTAGGATCGGCACCGGGGAGCTGTTTCTT.

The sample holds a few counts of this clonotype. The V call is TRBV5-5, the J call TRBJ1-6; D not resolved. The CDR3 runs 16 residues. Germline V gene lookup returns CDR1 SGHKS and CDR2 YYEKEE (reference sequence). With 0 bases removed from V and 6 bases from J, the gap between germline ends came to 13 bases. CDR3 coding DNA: TGTGCCAGCAGCTTGGTCCAGATGGACCTTAATTCACCCCTCCACTTT. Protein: CASSLVQMDLNSPLHF.

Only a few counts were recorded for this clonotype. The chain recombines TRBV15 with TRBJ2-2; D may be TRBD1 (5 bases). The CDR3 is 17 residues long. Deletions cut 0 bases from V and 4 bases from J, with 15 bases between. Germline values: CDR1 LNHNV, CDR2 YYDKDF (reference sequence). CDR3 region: CATSREYWQGSTGELFF. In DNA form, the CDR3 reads TGTGCCACCAGCAGAGAGTATTGGCAGGGAAGCACCGGGGAGCTGTTTTTT.